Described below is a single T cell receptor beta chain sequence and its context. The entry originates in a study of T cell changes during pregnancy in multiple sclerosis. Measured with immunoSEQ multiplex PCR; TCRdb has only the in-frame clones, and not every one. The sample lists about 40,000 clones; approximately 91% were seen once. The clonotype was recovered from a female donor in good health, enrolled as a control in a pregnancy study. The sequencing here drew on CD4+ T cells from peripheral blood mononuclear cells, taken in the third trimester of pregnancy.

The CDR3 protein is CASSLAGRAPGELFF. The CDR3 nucleotides read TGCGCCAGCAGCTTGGCCGGGAGGGCCCCCGGGGAGCTGTTTTTT. The V call is TRBV5-1, the J call TRBJ2-2; 8 nucleotides match TRBD2. CDR1 and CDR2 from the germline V gene are SGHRS and YFSETQ. V shed 0 bases, J shed 6 bases, and the junction held 4 bases outside the gene matches. The CDR3 sequence is 15 residues long.